Below are 6 T cell receptor beta chains sequenced from a single sample in a study of blood T cell repertoires in COVID-19. Sequencing was performed with immunoSEQ multiplex PCR; in TCRdb, only in-frame clones are kept and a portion is missing. The sample consists of approximately 190,000 clones, about 90% of them appearing once. Sequencing used peripheral blood. Every receptor here comes from a man aged 55-75 years with active or convalescent COVID-19.

As regards this clone: The same CDR3 can be traced to other DNA sequences in this sample. The chain links TRBV5-1 to TRBJ1-1, with D possibly being TRBD1 (5 bases). The CDR3 has 14 amino acids. Trimming shortened V by 2 bases and J by 1 base, and 9 bases separated the two germline ends. Germline loops: CDR1 SGHRS, CDR2 YFSETQ. The CDR3 here is CASSLGGANTEAFF. DNA for the CDR3: TGCGCCAGCAGCTTAGGAGGGGCGAACACTGAAGCTTTCTTT.

This CDR3 reads CASSLQGREGTEAFF. CDR3 DNA sequence: TGTGCCAGCAGCCTACAGGGGCGGGAGGGCACTGAAGCTTTCTTT. The gene calls are TRBV5-5 and TRBJ1-1; 7 bases map to TRBD1. The CDR3 spans 15 residues. Germline values: CDR1 SGHKS, CDR2 YYEKEE (reference sequence). V shed 4 bases and J 4 bases; nucleotides not matched to a gene: 10.

The chain is built from TRBV9 and TRBJ1-3, with a weak D call TRBD1 (6 bases). Looked up from germline, CDR1 is SGDLS and CDR2 is YYNGEE. The CDR3 runs to 14 residues. The V and J ends lost 3 bases and 2 bases respectively, with 9 bases between them. Here the CDR3 reads CASSGGGAGNTIYF. CDR3 nucleotide sequence: TGTGCCAGCAGCGGAGGGGGGGCTGGAAACACCATATATTTT.

The CDR3 here is CASSLAYRGRDGYTF. In DNA, the CDR3 is TGTGCCAGCAGCTTAGCGTACAGGGGGCGCGATGGCTACACCTTC. The chain recombines TRBV7-2 with TRBJ1-2; 9 bases map to TRBD1. Germline loops: CDR1 SGHTA, CDR2 FQGNSA. Trimming took 0 bases from V and 6 from J; bases not matched to a gene: 5. The CDR3 length is 15 residues.

This chain connects TRBV21-1 to TRBJ2-3; the table's D call of TRBD1 was not tested on the DNA. TRBV21-1 is a pseudogene segment. There are 18 residues in the CDR3. The CDR3 nucleotides are TGTGCCAGCAGCAAAGAGGGGGCATGGAGGGGCGGCACAGATACGCAGTATTTT. It translates to CASSKEGAWRGGTDTQYF.

This clone was observed once. This chain links TRBV9 with TRBJ1-6; no clear D gene. Germline loops: CDR1 SGDLS, CDR2 YYNGEE. The CDR3 loop spans 14 amino acids. V lost 1 base and J lost 7, with 9 bases in between. The CDR3 DNA reads TGTGCCAGCAGCGTAACCCAGGAAAATTCACCCCTCCACTTT. Translated, it gives CASSVTQENSPLHF.